Given below is one T cell receptor beta chain in context. Its antigen is not known. The data are from a study of blood T cells in healthy people across ages. Study outcomes and limitations: The recorded TCR beta diversity per million T cells decreased in a roughly linear manner with age. As naive T cell percentage varied, TCR beta diversity correlated strongly with it.

This CDR3 has 15 residues. CDR1 MNHEY and CDR2 SMNVEV come from the germline V gene (reference sequence). Trimming at V came to 3 bases and at J to 4 bases, leaving 7 bases not matched to a gene. For the second PCR, which ran for about 7 to 11 cycles, a sample-barcoded 5' primer and a J-beta primer mix were used. TCRdb recomputed calls from the 5' RACE reads with MiXCR, one row per CDR3 protein. The table shows roughly 1.5 million distinct CDR3 sequences, with roughly 43% occurring only once. Each donor's blood draw was roughly 9.5 milliliters of peripheral blood. Samples had at least 7 million PBMCs isolated from them.

This TCR came from a young woman in good health. Sequences were obtained from blood. The V call is TRBV27, the J call TRBJ1-1; 8 nucleotides agree with TRBD1. CDR3 residues: CASSLLGQGGTEAFF. DNA for the CDR3: TGTGCCAGCAGTTTGCTCGGACAGGGAGGCACTGAAGCTTTCTTT.